This T cell receptor (beta chain) emerged from a study of identical twins. MiXCR was run by TCRdb on the 5' RACE reads, yielding one entry per CDR3 protein. Among 250,000 or so distinct CDR3 sequences listed, about 8.3% were seen once. This CDR3 comprises 16 residues. Trimming shortened V by 0 bases and J by 1 base, and 10 bases separated the two germline ends. CDR1 and CDR2 from the germline V gene are SNHLY and FYNNEI. This same sample was also taken into another study, of yellow fever vaccine responses in identical twins.

The specimen was CD8+ T cells sorted from blood. The chain combines TRBV2 with TRBJ1-5; D uncertain. This receptor was identified in a woman aged 18-29 years in good health. Here the CDR3 reads CASSEAPLLSNQPQHF. The CDR3 DNA follows: TGTGCCAGCAGTGAAGCGCCCCTTTTGAGCAATCAGCCCCAGCATTTT.